This is a list of T cell receptor beta chains from one sample in a study of CD8 T cells in ankylosing spondylitis. TCRdb reprocessed the 5' RACE reads via MiXCR and lists one record per CDR3 protein. The sample has hundreds of thousands of distinct CDR3 sequences; approximately 17% are singletons. The source material was blood, either unsorted or a sorted T cell fraction (not recorded which). These receptor sequences come from a male donor with ankylosing spondylitis. Each CDR3 is given with its conserved first and last residue. A D gene is named only where the DNA matches it firmly. Clone size is given for some rows only: seen once, a few or many times, or a class if the clone is expanded.

J gene: TRBJ2-5; D gene: TRBD2; V gene: TRBV5-1; clone size: -; CDR3 DNA: TGCGCCAGCAGCTTGGGGACTAGCAACGCCCTAGCGACCCAGTACTTC; CDR3 protein: CASSLGTSNALATQYF
J gene: TRBJ1-3; D gene: -; V gene: TRBV18; clone size: -; CDR3 DNA: TGTGCCAGCTCACCAGGAAGGCGCAGCTCTGGAAACACCATATATTTT; CDR3 protein: CASSPGRRSSGNTIYF
J gene: TRBJ2-1; D gene: TRBD2; V gene: TRBV3-1; clone size: few; CDR3 DNA: TGTGCCAGCAGTCCGGCAGCGGGGGGGCGGTACAATGAGCAGTTCTTC; CDR3 protein: CASSPAAGGRYNEQFF
J gene: TRBJ2-7; D gene: -; V gene: TRBV20-1; clone size: few; CDR3 DNA: TGCAGTGCTAGAGGCCCAGGGGGGCGGCAGAACGAGCAGTACTTC; CDR3 protein: CSARGPGGRQNEQYF
J gene: TRBJ1-4; D gene: -; V gene: TRBV20-1; clone size: -; CDR3 DNA: TGCAGTGCTAGAGTTGGGGGCAGGGCTAATGAAAAACTGTTTTTT; CDR3 protein: CSARVGGRANEKLFF
J gene: TRBJ2-5; D gene: TRBD1; V gene: TRBV30; clone size: -; CDR3 DNA: TGTGCCTGGAGGACGGGACAGGGGGTGATAGAGACCCAGTACTTC; CDR3 protein: CAWRTGQGVIETQYF
J gene: TRBJ2-2; D gene: -; V gene: TRBV29-1; clone size: -; CDR3 DNA: TGCAGCGTTGGTGTTGACAGAGGGACCGGGGAGCTGTTTTTT; CDR3 protein: CSVGVDRGTGELFF
J gene: TRBJ2-7; D gene: -; V gene: TRBV20-1; clone size: -; CDR3 DNA: TGCAGTGCATTACTACGGTACGAGCAGTACTTC; CDR3 protein: CSALLRYEQYF
J gene: TRBJ1-4; D gene: TRBD1; V gene: TRBV20-1; clone size: few; CDR3 DNA: TGCAGTGCTAGAACCACAGGGGGAAAACTGTTTTTT; CDR3 protein: CSARTTGGKLFF
J gene: TRBJ1-6; D gene: -; V gene: TRBV12-3/TRBV12-4; clone size: few; CDR3 DNA: TGTGCCAGCAGCAAACCGGGACCTAAGCCACCCCTCTATAATTCACCCCTCCACTTT; CDR3 protein: CASSKPGPKPPLYNSPLHF
J gene: TRBJ2-2; D gene: TRBD2; V gene: TRBV6-1; clone size: few; CDR3 DNA: TGTGCCAGCAGGGGGGGGACTAGCGGTGCCGGGGAGCTGTTTTTT; CDR3 protein: CASRGGTSGAGELFF
J gene: TRBJ2-7; D gene: TRBD1; V gene: TRBV6-6; clone size: -; CDR3 DNA: TGTGCCAGCAGGGGACAGGGGGCGGAGGAGCAGTACTTC; CDR3 protein: CASRGQGAEEQYF
J gene: TRBJ1-4; D gene: TRBD1; V gene: TRBV5-6; clone size: -; CDR3 DNA: TGTGCCAGCAGCCTGGACAGGGGCGGTGAAAAACTGTTTTTT; CDR3 protein: CASSLDRGGEKLFF
J gene: TRBJ2-5; D gene: TRBD1; V gene: TRBV6-1; clone size: few; CDR3 DNA: TGTGCCAGCAGAACCCAGGGGGCAGGGGCCCAGTACTTC; CDR3 protein: CASRTQGAGAQYF
J gene: TRBJ1-5; D gene: -; V gene: TRBV15; clone size: -; CDR3 DNA: TGTGCCACCAGCAGAGATAAAGGGCAGCTCAATCAGCCCCAGCATTTT; CDR3 protein: CATSRDKGQLNQPQHF
J gene: TRBJ1-2; D gene: -; V gene: TRBV7-2; clone size: many; CDR3 DNA: TGTGCCAGCAGCTTAGATCCAGGGAAAAGGCTAGGTGGCTACACCTTC; CDR3 protein: CASSLDPGKRLGGYTF
J gene: TRBJ1-1; D gene: -; V gene: TRBV4-2; clone size: -; CDR3 DNA: TGTGCCAGCAGCCAAGAACTTCTGCTGGGAAAGGGGAATTCCGTTGGGGCTTTCTTT; CDR3 protein: CASSQELLLGKGNSVGAFF
J gene: TRBJ2-3; D gene: TRBD2; V gene: TRBV5-6; clone size: -; CDR3 DNA: TGTGCCAGCAGCCATTCTAGCGGGGGGAGCACAGATACGCAGTATTTT; CDR3 protein: CASSHSSGGSTDTQYF
J gene: TRBJ2-1; D gene: TRBD1; V gene: TRBV28; clone size: few; CDR3 DNA: TGTGCCAGCAGTCCCACCCCGGGACAGGGAAGCCGTGGGCTTTACAATGAGCAGTTCTTC; CDR3 protein: CASSPTPGQGSRGLYNEQFF
J gene: TRBJ1-2; D gene: -; V gene: TRBV12-3/TRBV12-4; clone size: few; CDR3 DNA: TGTGCCAGCAGTCCCGCAGGGGCGGGTCAGAATGGCTACACCTTC; CDR3 protein: CASSPAGAGQNGYTF
J gene: TRBJ1-4; D gene: TRBD1; V gene: TRBV11-2; clone size: -; CDR3 DNA: TGTGCCAGCAGCTTTCCGGGACAGATAAATGAAAAACTGTTTTTT; CDR3 protein: CASSFPGQINEKLFF
J gene: TRBJ2-1; D gene: -; V gene: TRBV6-2/TRBV6-3; clone size: few; CDR3 DNA: TGTGCCAGCAGTCCCTACCGGACAGACAATGAGCAGTTCTTC; CDR3 protein: CASSPYRTDNEQFF
J gene: TRBJ1-1; D gene: TRBD1; V gene: TRBV20-1; clone size: -; CDR3 DNA: TGCAGTGCGATTCCGGGACAGAGAAAAGAGAACACTGAAGCTTTCTTT; CDR3 protein: CSAIPGQRKENTEAFF
J gene: TRBJ2-2; D gene: TRBD2; V gene: TRBV9; clone size: -; CDR3 DNA: TGTGCCAGCAGCGTAGGACTAGCGGGAGCGAACACCGGGGAGCTGTTTTTT; CDR3 protein: CASSVGLAGANTGELFF
J gene: TRBJ1-5; D gene: -; V gene: TRBV12-3/TRBV12-4; clone size: few; CDR3 DNA: TGTGCCAGCAGTTTAGGGCCCACTCAGCCCCAGCATTTT; CDR3 protein: CASSLGPTQPQHF
J gene: TRBJ2-1; D gene: -; V gene: TRBV27; clone size: -; CDR3 DNA: TGTGCCAGCAGTTTCCGGGTCGGCTCGGACAATGAGCAGTTCTTC; CDR3 protein: CASSFRVGSDNEQFF
J gene: TRBJ1-4; D gene: TRBD1; V gene: TRBV5-1; clone size: many; CDR3 DNA: TGCGCCAGCAGCTCGGGGTTACAGGGGAAAGGGGCAACTAATGAAAAACTGTTTTTT; CDR3 protein: CASSSGLQGKGATNEKLFF
J gene: TRBJ1-5; D gene: TRBD1; V gene: TRBV30; clone size: once; CDR3 DNA: TGTGCCTGGAGTGGACAGGGTTCCCAGCCCCAGCATTTT; CDR3 protein: CAWSGQGSQPQHF
J gene: TRBJ2-1; D gene: -; V gene: TRBV24-1; clone size: -; CDR3 DNA: TGTGCCACCAGTCAAGCCGGGAGAGAAGACAATGAGCAGTTCTTC; CDR3 protein: CATSQAGREDNEQFF
J gene: TRBJ1-1; D gene: -; V gene: TRBV20-1; clone size: -; CDR3 DNA: TGCAGCCCCAGCGACAGGTCTGAAGCTTTCTTT; CDR3 protein: CSPSDRSEAFF
J gene: TRBJ1-2; D gene: TRBD1; V gene: TRBV20-1; clone size: -; CDR3 DNA: TGCAGTGCTCGCAGGGGGGAAGGCTACACCTTC; CDR3 protein: CSARRGEGYTF
J gene: TRBJ2-1; D gene: -; V gene: TRBV5-1; clone size: -; CDR3 DNA: TGCGCCAGCAGCTTGGAAAGGGTAGACGAGCAGTTCTTC; CDR3 protein: CASSLERVDEQFF
J gene: TRBJ2-7; D gene: -; V gene: TRBV3-1; clone size: -; CDR3 DNA: TGTGCCAGCAGCCAAGAGATTAAGGCGGGGCAGTACTTC; CDR3 protein: CASSQEIKAGQYF
J gene: TRBJ1-2; D gene: -; V gene: TRBV30; clone size: few; CDR3 DNA: TGTGCCTGGAGTCGGGGAGGTGATGGCTACACCTTC; CDR3 protein: CAWSRGGDGYTF
J gene: TRBJ2-7; D gene: TRBD2; V gene: TRBV7-2; clone size: -; CDR3 DNA: TGTGCCAGCAGCCCGCGGGAGGGCCTAGGCGAGCAGTACTTC; CDR3 protein: CASSPREGLGEQYF
J gene: TRBJ2-1; D gene: TRBD2; V gene: TRBV12-3/TRBV12-4; clone size: many; CDR3 DNA: TGTGCCAGCAGTTCGACTAGCGGGTCGCTTGAGCAGTTCTTC; CDR3 protein: CASSSTSGSLEQFF
J gene: TRBJ2-6; D gene: -; V gene: TRBV2; clone size: -; CDR3 DNA: TGTGCCAGCACAGGGGCTGGGGCCAACGTCCTGACTTTC; CDR3 protein: CASTGAGANVLTF
J gene: TRBJ1-4; D gene: -; V gene: TRBV12-3/TRBV12-4; clone size: -; CDR3 DNA: TGTGCCAGCAGCCTGACCGCCTCGGGGAGTGAAAAACTGTTTTTT; CDR3 protein: CASSLTASGSEKLFF
J gene: TRBJ1-1; D gene: -; V gene: TRBV6-1; clone size: few; CDR3 DNA: TGTGCCAGCAGTCCGATGGATGGACAGCAGAACACTGAAGCTTTCTTT; CDR3 protein: CASSPMDGQQNTEAFF
J gene: TRBJ2-4; D gene: TRBD1; V gene: TRBV11-1; clone size: many; CDR3 DNA: TGTGCCAGCAGCTCTGGACAGGCTAACATTCAGTACTTC; CDR3 protein: CASSSGQANIQYF
J gene: TRBJ1-3; D gene: -; V gene: TRBV20-1; clone size: -; CDR3 DNA: TGCAGTGCTAGAGATTCGAGCTCTGGAAACACCATATATTTT; CDR3 protein: CSARDSSSGNTIYF
J gene: TRBJ2-2; D gene: -; V gene: TRBV2; clone size: -; CDR3 DNA: TGTGCCAGCAGTGAAGTCCCCGGGTCGGGCGGGGAGCTGTTTTTT; CDR3 protein: CASSEVPGSGGELFF
J gene: TRBJ2-5; D gene: TRBD1; V gene: TRBV11-2; clone size: few; CDR3 DNA: TGTGCCAGCAGCAAGAACAGGGGAGAGACCCAGTACTTC; CDR3 protein: CASSKNRGETQYF
J gene: TRBJ2-3; D gene: TRBD2; V gene: TRBV18; clone size: -; CDR3 DNA: TGTGCCAGCTCACCAGAAGCGGGGGGGCCATATACGCAGTATTTT; CDR3 protein: CASSPEAGGPYTQYF
J gene: TRBJ2-7; D gene: TRBD2; V gene: TRBV10-2; clone size: few; CDR3 DNA: TGCGCCATCTCTAGCGGGGACCTCCGAGAAGAGCAGTACTTC; CDR3 protein: CAISSGDLREEQYF
J gene: TRBJ1-3; D gene: TRBD1; V gene: TRBV12-3/TRBV12-4; clone size: few; CDR3 DNA: TGTGCCAGCAGTTTAGCGCCTGACAGGGCAGAGGGAAACACCATATATTTT; CDR3 protein: CASSLAPDRAEGNTIYF